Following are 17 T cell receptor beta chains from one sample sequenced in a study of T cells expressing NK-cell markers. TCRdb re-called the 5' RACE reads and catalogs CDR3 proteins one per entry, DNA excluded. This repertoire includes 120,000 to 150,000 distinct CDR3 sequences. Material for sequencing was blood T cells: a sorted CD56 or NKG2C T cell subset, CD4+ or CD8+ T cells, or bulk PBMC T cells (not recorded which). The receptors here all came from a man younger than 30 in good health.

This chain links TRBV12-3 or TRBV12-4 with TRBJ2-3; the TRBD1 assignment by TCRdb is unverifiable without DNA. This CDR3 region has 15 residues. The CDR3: CASRPGDRGLDTQYF.

The CDR3 spells CASSPHTRKETQYF. The genes are TRBV11-2 and TRBJ2-5. This CDR3 contains 14 residues. In germline, CDR1 is SGHAT, CDR2 FQNNGV.

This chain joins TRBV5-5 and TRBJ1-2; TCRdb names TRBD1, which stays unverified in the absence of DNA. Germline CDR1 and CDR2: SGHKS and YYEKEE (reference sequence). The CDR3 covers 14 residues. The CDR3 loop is CASSLNQGHDGYTF.

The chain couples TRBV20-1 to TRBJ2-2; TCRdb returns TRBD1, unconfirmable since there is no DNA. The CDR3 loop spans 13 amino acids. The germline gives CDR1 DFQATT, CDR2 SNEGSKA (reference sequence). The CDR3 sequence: CSARKSGSGELFF.

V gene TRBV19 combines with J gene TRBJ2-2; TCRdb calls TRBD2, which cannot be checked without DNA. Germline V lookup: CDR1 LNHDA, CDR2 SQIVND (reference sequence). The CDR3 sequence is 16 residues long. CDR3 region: CASTIPAGSNTGELFF.

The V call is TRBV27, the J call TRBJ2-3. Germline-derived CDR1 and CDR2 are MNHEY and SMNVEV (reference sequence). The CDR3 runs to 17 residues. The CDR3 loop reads CASSLWDPRWDTDTQYF.

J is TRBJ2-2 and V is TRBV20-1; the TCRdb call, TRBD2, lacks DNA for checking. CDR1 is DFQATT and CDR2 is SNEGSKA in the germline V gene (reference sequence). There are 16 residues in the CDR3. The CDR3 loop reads CSASPSGRADTGELFF.

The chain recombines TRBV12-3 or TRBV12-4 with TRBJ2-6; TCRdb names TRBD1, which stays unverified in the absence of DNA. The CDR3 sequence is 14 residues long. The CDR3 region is CASRGTAGANVLTF.

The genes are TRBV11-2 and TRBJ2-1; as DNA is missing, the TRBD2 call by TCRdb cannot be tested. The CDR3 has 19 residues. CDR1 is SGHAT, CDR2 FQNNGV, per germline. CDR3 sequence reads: CASSLELGLAGFSYNEQFF.

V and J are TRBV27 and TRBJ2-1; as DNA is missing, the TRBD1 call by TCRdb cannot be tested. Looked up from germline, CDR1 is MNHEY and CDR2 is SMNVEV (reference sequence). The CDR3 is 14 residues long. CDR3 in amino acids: CASSPQGARNEQFF.

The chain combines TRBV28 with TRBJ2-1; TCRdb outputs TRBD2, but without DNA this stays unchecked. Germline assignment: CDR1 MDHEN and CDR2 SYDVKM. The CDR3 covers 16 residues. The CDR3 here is CASSLTTSGAANEQFF.

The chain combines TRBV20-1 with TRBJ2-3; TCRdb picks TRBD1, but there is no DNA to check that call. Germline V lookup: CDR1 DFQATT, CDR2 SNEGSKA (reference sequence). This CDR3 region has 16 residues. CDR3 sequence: CSARDGTGVPTDTQYF.

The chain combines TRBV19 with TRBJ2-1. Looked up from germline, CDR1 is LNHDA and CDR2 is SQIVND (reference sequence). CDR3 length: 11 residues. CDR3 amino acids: CASSIYGTQFF.

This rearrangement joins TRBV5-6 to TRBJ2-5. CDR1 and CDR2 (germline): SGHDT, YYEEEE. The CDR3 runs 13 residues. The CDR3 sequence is CASSSDRQETQYF.

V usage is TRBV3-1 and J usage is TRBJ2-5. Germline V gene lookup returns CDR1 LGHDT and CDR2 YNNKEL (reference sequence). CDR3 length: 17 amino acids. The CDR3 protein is CASSQESLLDTRETQYF.

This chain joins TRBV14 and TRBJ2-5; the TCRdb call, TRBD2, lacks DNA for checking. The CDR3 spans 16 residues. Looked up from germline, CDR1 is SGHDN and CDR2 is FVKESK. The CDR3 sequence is CASSRTGLAGVETQYF.

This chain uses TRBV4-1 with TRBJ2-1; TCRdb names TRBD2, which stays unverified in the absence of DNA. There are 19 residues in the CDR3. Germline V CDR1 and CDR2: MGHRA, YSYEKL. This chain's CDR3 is CASSPVGPLTSGSFYEQFF.